The present TCR beta chain was sequenced within a study of blood T cell repertoires in COVID-19. V dropped 0 bases and J dropped 3; count of bases not matched to a gene: 9. The germline V gene encodes CDR1 SGDLS and CDR2 YYNGEE. This CDR3 has 16 residues. Only one count was recorded for this clone. TCRdb keeps only in-frame clones here, not all; method: immunoSEQ multiplex PCR. The table lists around 140,000 clones, about four fifths of them singletons. This chain uses TRBV9 with TRBJ2-7; 7 nucleotides agree with TRBD2. Sequencing was carried out using peripheral blood. This TCR derives from a human donor in a cohort sampled during active COVID-19. In DNA, the CDR3 is TGTGCCAGCAGCGTAGCTGGGCTAGCGGAGATCTACGAGCAGTACTTC. This sequence encodes CASSVAGLAEIYEQYF.